This TCR beta chain was identified in a study of Ad26.COV2.S vaccination and SARS-CoV-2 variants. Study in general: Donor was one of the participants in the Ad26.COV2.S arm of the COV1001 trial.

The table came from immunoSEQ multiplex PCR; TCRdb's copy has only in-frame clones and leaves some out. The table has about 280,000 clones, around 87% seen once. As to treatment: roughly 20 received Ad26.COV2.S at low or high dose, single or two shots; 5 received placebo; per-sample allocation not given. The samples date from day 63 after the first vaccine or placebo injection. An adult of 18-55 years in Boston served as donor. Germline trimming cut 3 bases from V and 2 bases from J; bases unmatched to any gene: 4. This CDR3 contains 16 residues. Germline V gene lookup returns CDR1 KGHSH and CDR2 LQKENI.

The TCR was taken from a person between 18 and 65 years old who received the Ad26.COV2.S COVID-19 vaccine or a placebo. This material consisted of peripheral blood, taken in a trial of Ad26.COV2.S vaccine versus placebo. The chain employs TRBV18 and TRBJ2-3; 11 bases are a match to TRBD2. DNA for the CDR3: TGTGCCAGCTCACCTACTAGCGGGAGTTACACAGATACGCAGTATTTT. This encodes CASSPTSGSYTDTQYF.